Listed below are T cell receptor beta chains from one sample, sequenced in a study of blood T cell repertoires in COVID-19. TCRdb's copy holds only in-frame clones and misses some; the assay was immunoSEQ multiplex PCR. The top ten clones hold less than 2.5% of a sample with some 250,000 clones, 70% to 90% of them seen once. The sample consisted of PBMCs or T cells enriched from blood (not recorded which). The receptors shown here come from a woman between 50 and 59 years old who had recovered from COVID-19. Each CDR3 is given with its conserved first and last residue. The D gene is left open where the match is weak. Some rows have no size entry. The others give once, few or many, or a class for an expanded clone.

j_call clone_size v_call d_call cdr3_nt cdr3_aa
TRBJ1-2 . TRBV4-1 TRBD1 TGCGCCAGCAGCCCACTCCGGGACAGGGGCTATGGCTACACCTTC CASSPLRDRGYGYTF
TRBJ1-1 . TRBV3-1/TRBV3-2 . TGTGCCAGCAGCCAAGATGCGCCTAAGGAAGCTTTCTTT CASSQDAPKEAFF
TRBJ1-2 few TRBV10-2 . TGCGCCAGCAGTGAGTCGAGAGGGTCCCTTTATGGCTACACCTTC CASSESRGSLYGYTF
TRBJ1-1 once TRBV20-1 . TGCAGTGCTAGAGCCCTGCGGGGAGCTTTCTTT CSARALRGAFF
TRBJ1-1 . TRBV21-1 . TGTGCCAGCAGCAAAGATGGGGGGATGAACACTGAAGCTTTCTTT CASSKDGGMNTEAFF
TRBJ2-7 . TRBV10-3 . TGTGCCATCAGTGGGGGACGGGGCGGGGCCTACGAGCAGTACTTC CAISGGRGGAYEQYF
TRBJ1-5 . TRBV19 TRBD1 TGTGCCAGTAGTATACAGGGGGTAAGGGGCAATCAGCCCCAGCATTTT CASSIQGVRGNQPQHF
TRBJ1-4 . TRBV5-1 . TGCGCCAGCAGCGAAGGAGTCACCCGGGGTGAAAAACTGTTTTTT CASSEGVTRGEKLFF
TRBJ2-7 . TRBV27 . TGTGCCAGCAGTTTCGTAGCGGAAACCTACGAGCAGTACTTC CASSFVAETYEQYF
TRBJ2-1 . TRBV19 TRBD2 TGTGCCAGTAGTATAGATAGCGGGAGAACCAATGAGCAGTTCTTC CASSIDSGRTNEQFF
TRBJ2-7 few TRBV27 TRBD1 TGTGCCAGCAGTTGGGACAGTACCTACGAGCAGTACTTC CASSWDSTYEQYF
TRBJ1-2 . TRBV19 . TGTGCCAGTAGTATAGATCACCTTCGGGGGGTATATGGCTACACCTTC CASSIDHLRGVYGYTF
TRBJ1-5 . TRBV5-6 . TGTGCCAGCAGCTCTCGGCGGGGTCAGCCCCAGCATTTT CASSSRRGQPQHF
TRBJ2-7 . TRBV28 TRBD2 TGTGCCAGCACCCTGACTAGCGGGGCGGGAGAGCAGTACTTC CASTLTSGAGEQYF
TRBJ2-3 . TRBV5-1 . TGCGCCAGCAGCTTCGTGGGGGACAAGTCAGATACGCAGTATTTT CASSFVGDKSDTQYF
TRBJ2-1 few TRBV5-1 . TGCGCCAGCAGCTCGGCGGCGAGTAGAGGTGAGCAGTTCTTC CASSSAASRGEQFF
TRBJ2-7 few TRBV15 . TGTGCCACCAGCGATGTGGTGCGCTCCTACGAGCAGTACTTC CATSDVVRSYEQYF
TRBJ1-5 . TRBV11-2 . TGTGCAGCAGCGCGGTCCGGGGTGAATCAGCCCCAGCATTTT CAAARSGVNQPQHF
TRBJ2-1 . TRBV5-1 TRBD2 TGCGCCAGCAGCGAATCGGCTAGCGGGATGGCCGGTGAGCAGTTCTTC CASSESASGMAGEQFF
TRBJ1-2 once TRBV6-4 TRBD1 TGTGCCAGCAGTGACACAGGGGTCGGCTATGGCTACACCTTC CASSDTGVGYGYTF
TRBJ2-5 . TRBV20-1 . TGCAGATTAGCGTACCAAGAGACCCAGTACTTC CRLAYQETQYF
TRBJ2-7 . TRBV29-1 . TGCAGCGTTGAGGCTAGCGCGTCCTACGAGCAGTACTTC CSVEASASYEQYF
TRBJ1-1 . TRBV7-9 TRBD1 TGTGCCAGCAGCTCCTGGACAGGGGGTTTCACTGAAGCTTTCTTT CASSSWTGGFTEAFF